This entry is about one TCR beta chain. The antigen is not known. The record originates from a study of OX40 agonist ivuxolimab in advanced cancers. Turning to the study itself: Ivuxolimab is a fully human IgG2 antibody that activates OX40 (CD134). Patient treatment consisted of intravenous ivuxolimab administration every 2 weeks at 0.01 to 10 mg/kg. Study results and caveats: Antigen specificity of clonally expanded peripheral T cells was not established.

Using immunoSEQ multiplex PCR, the repertoire was profiled, and TCRdb retains in-frame clones only, with some absent. Here the sample spans tens of thousands of clones, around four fifths being singletons. Blood specimens came from baseline, cycle 4 day 1, and cycle 7 day 1. The clonotype originates from an adult with an advanced solid tumor such as melanoma, head and neck, liver or kidney cancer. Sequenced here: CD4+ or CD8+ T cells sorted from blood, sampled in a trial of the OX40 agonist ivuxolimab.

As DNA, the CDR3 is TGTGCCAGCAGTGGTCTAGCGGGGGCGAACACCGGGGAGCTGTTTTTT. This sequence encodes CASSGLAGANTGELFF. The chain uses TRBV25-1 and TRBJ2-2, with 10 nucleotides matching TRBD2. J gave up 0 bases and V 4 bases, and 2 bases lay outside the gene matches. Germline V lookup: CDR1 MGHDK, CDR2 SYGVNS. The CDR3 is 16 residues long.